This T cell receptor beta chain derives from a study of cytomegalovirus exposure and HLA in healthy donors (dated 2017 in TCRdb). With respect to the entire study: In an earlier analysis of approximately 640 of the donors, around 300 Gb of sequence data and 90 million to 120 million unique TCR beta sequences from roughly 180 million T cells were reported. HLA typing included class I and class II loci at four-digit resolution. The study aimed to test whether cataloging public T cell receptors could reveal signatures of past pathogen exposure. Rather than using new phenotypic data, the later analysis identified candidate immune exposures from TCR beta sequences and from how often those sequences occurred across donors. To decide whether each TCR beta V gene segment behaved as functional or pseudogenic, an earlier analysis of 587 of the donors relied on high-throughput TCR beta sequencing. A later analysis re-analyzed previously published TCR beta repertoires from approximately 700 donors and added high-resolution HLA genotyping to study TCR occurrence patterns. To predict cytomegalovirus infection status, the study brought together high-throughput TCR immunosequencing, statistical association of individual TCRs with disease status, and machine learning. On average, 235,054 unique TCR beta nucleotide sequences were sequenced per donor among more than 350 genotyped donors of the cohort, with roughly 20% of those sequences being non-productive. Genome-wide SNP genotypes for about 55% of the roughly 670 donors were used in a later genetic analysis, which treated that subset as a discovery cohort. Besides the first cohort of under 700 subjects, a separate validation cohort made up of 120 or so different subjects was used. Because of strong linkage in the cohort, 4 to 6 DR-DQ haplotypes were treated as single units for association and clustering. Donor age, sex, ethnicity and CMV serostatus were compiled alongside the repertoire data. The number of typed donors differed by locus: roughly 629-630 for A, B, C, DRB1 and DQB1; 500 to 550 for DQA1; approximately 600 for DPA1; and 400 to 480 for DPB1. Every repertoire in the discovery cohort had been generated on one and the same sequencing platform. An early release that covered 640 HLA-typed donors contained approximately 300 gigabases of sequencing data and tens of millions of unique TCR sequences. Using immunosequencing, the study profiled T cell repertoires from 500 to 800 subjects and related those repertoires to cytomegalovirus serostatus. Of the roughly 400 genotyped donors, 70% to 90% were placed in the genetic ancestry cluster associated with self-reported Caucasian donors.

The library was produced with the immunoSEQ multiplex PCR assay. A mixture of 60 forward primers for TCR Vbeta segments and 13 reverse primers for TCR Jbeta segments was used in the multiplex PCR. The CDR3 region of rearranged TCR beta genes was amplified from genomic DNA by a multiplex PCR assay. Amplified TCR beta libraries were sequenced as 87-base-pair reads on the Illumina HiSeq System. On the study's bioinformatics: A later analysis counted about 76 million unique TCR beta chains across the 666 repertoires, and around 9.9 million of these chains were shared by at least two donors. Raw reads were error-corrected and collapsed into unique sequences with a nearest-neighbor algorithm that merged closely related sequences to remove PCR and sequencing errors. V, D and J gene segments were assigned by aligning CDR3 sequences to IMGT reference sequences. Each retained sequence needed at least a six-nucleotide match to both a V gene segment and a J gene segment. A rearrangement counted as productive if the CDR3 had no stop codons and remained in frame with V and J, and every other rearrangement counted as non-productive. Following IMGT convention, CDR3 was defined as the stretch from the second conserved V-encoded cysteine to the conserved J-encoded phenylalanine. The earlier analysis of around 640 of the donors excluded sequences that lacked an unambiguous match to a single V gene segment. An earlier analysis of a few hundred of the donors called V segments functional above 56.7% productive rearrangements and segregating when the between-donor standard deviation exceeded 5%. A statistical classification framework was developed to diagnose cytomegalovirus status using the catalog of TCR beta chain sequences. In a later analysis, V and J genes were assigned by comparing TCR nucleotide sequences against IMGT/GENE-DB human TR gene sequences. A later analysis assigned CDR3 sequences and most-parsimonious VDJ recombination scenarios with the TCRdist pipeline. In a later analysis, each TCR beta chain was defined by its CDR3 amino acid sequence together with its V-gene family, and reads lacking a unique V-gene family were excluded. As a way to deal with suspected cross-contamination and a sequencing artifact, a later analysis dropped approximately 570 nucleotide sequences that were highly shared and had low generation probability. For each public chain, a later analysis derived a clonal expansion index from normalized ranks of inferred template counts within each repertoire. A later analysis computed generation probabilities with a VDJ recombination model fitted to out-of-frame rearrangements, and checked the results against IGoR. In a later analysis, hypergeometric tests were used to score TCR-TCR, TCR-HLA and TCR-CMV co-occurrence, with a repertoire-size bias correction applied to TCR pairs. To estimate false discovery rates, a later analysis permuted the HLA or CMV assignments 20 times. A later analysis grouped co-occurring TCRs with DBSCAN, adding TCRdist sequence similarity when clustering within HLA-allele-positive subsets. For co-occurrence clustering, repertoires with fewer than 30,000 or more than 120,000 public chains were excluded, along with four or five repertoires with anomalous nucleotide sharing. The immuneACCESS repertoire file appears here via TCRdb, limited to in-frame rearrangements. These files lack a portion of the clones; in checked studies, under half of the deficit traces to unresolved V genes, and the cause of the others is not known. V, J and clone size reflect that table, while D and trimming were determined from the DNA. This sample has more than 90,000 clones in its table, and around 73% of those were observed once. The ten largest clonotypes hold 4.1% of the sample.

The full study reports these points: A few of the identified cytomegalovirus-associated TCR beta chains were confirmed in vitro to be specific for cytomegalovirus antigens. The classifier was reported to diagnose cytomegalovirus status with high specificity and sensitivity in both the original cohort and the validation cohort. Across donors, most TCR sequences were observed very rarely, whereas some public TCRs were present in many individuals. In an earlier analysis of approximately 590 of the donors, most TCR beta V segments appeared in productive rearrangements about 87% or about 30% of the time, broadly matching IMGT annotations. Because HLA typing was unavailable for some donors at each locus, only the typed subset was used in association tests. Compared with the 666-donor mean, donors in an Asian-associated ancestry cluster had fewer N-insertions in productive TCRs, according to a later genetic analysis. A group of highly shared sequence variants was considered likely to be a technical artifact of the sequencing pipeline. The authors suggested that the approach could potentially be generalized to other disease states and immunological phenotypes. Specific HLA alleles were associated with over 15,000 TCR beta sequences at a false discovery rate of 0.05 in a later analysis. Correlated functional status among segregating V segments might be attributable to linkage disequilibrium, but an unknown experimental factor could not be ruled out. In the study, 150 to 200 TCR beta chains were listed as associated with cytomegalovirus. The earlier analysis of around 600 of the donors excluded some 15 rarely observed V segments, including chromosome 9 orphons, because counts were too low. Roughly uniform sequencing depth across donors was assumed in presence/absence analyses, although this assumption may not hold. In a later genetic analysis, a missense DCLRE1C variant was associated with V-gene and J-gene trimming of TCR beta chains, and the association was replicated in an independent cohort. When HLA alleles, especially DR and DQ, strongly co-occurred, TCR associations were difficult to assign to individual alleles. The 87-base-pair reads could not distinguish some IMGT-functional V segments, including TRBV6-2 and TRBV6-3, so those segments were excluded. According to a later analysis, most CMV-associated TCR beta chains appeared to be HLA-restricted, and the HLA associations seemed to be driven largely by CMV exposure. In a later analysis, several top co-occurrence clusters were reported to appear linked to parvovirus B19, influenza, CMV and Epstein-Barr virus. The cohort was sequenced for TCR beta chains only, and without alpha or paired-chain data the features that could be detected were limited. A further reported finding was that TCR beta sequences accurately predicted the HLA-A and HLA-B alleles for most subjects in the first cohort. According to a later analysis, TCR association rates differed among HLA loci, with DRB1 alleles showing the most associated TCRs and HLA-C alleles showing the fewest. Immune exposure information for the cohort was limited to CMV serostatus. In a later analysis, HLA-associated TCR beta chains were found to be more clonally expanded and to have lower generation probabilities than equally common non-associated chains.

In total, 666 healthy bone marrow donors made up the cohort. All cohort members were sampled while nominally healthy, although unrecorded immune exposures were likely present. The donor was CMV seropositive and was included in the group of almost 300 seropositive cohort members. A peripheral blood sample was provided by each donor, and peripheral blood mononuclear cells were used for TCR beta sequencing. Genomic DNA was extracted from the blood cell samples with the Qiagen DNeasy Blood Extraction Kit. The CDR3 covers 10 residues, taking in both the cysteine and the phenylalanine. Only the CDR3 portion is preserved as DNA: 30 bases, with reading frame beginning at the first base. In the germline V gene (reference sequence), CDR1 corresponds to DFQATT and CDR2 to SNEGSKA. The germline ends are 4 bases apart after V is trimmed by 6 bases and J by 2 bases. A remark on this clone: Its antigen has not been determined. No clone much larger than this one lies a single base away; base qualities are absent.

The sample taken for sequencing was PBMCs. Here the chain combines TRBV20-1 and TRBJ2-5, with no D gene named confidently. The receptor was derived from a woman aged 40 to 50 in good health and CMV-seropositive. The DNA is as follows: TGCAGTGCCCTTCAAGAGACCCAGTACTTC. It specifies CSALQETQYF.